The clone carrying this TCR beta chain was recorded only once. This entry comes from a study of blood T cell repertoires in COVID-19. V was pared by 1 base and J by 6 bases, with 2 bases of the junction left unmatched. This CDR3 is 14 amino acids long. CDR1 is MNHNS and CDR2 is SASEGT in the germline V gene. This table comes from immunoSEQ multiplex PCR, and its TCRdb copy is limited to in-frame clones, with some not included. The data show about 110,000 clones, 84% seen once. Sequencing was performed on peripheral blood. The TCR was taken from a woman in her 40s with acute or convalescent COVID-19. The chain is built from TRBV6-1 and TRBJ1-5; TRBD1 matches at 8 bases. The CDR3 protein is CASSEGQGIQPQHF. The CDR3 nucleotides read TGTGCCAGCAGTGAAGGACAGGGGATTCAGCCCCAGCATTTT.